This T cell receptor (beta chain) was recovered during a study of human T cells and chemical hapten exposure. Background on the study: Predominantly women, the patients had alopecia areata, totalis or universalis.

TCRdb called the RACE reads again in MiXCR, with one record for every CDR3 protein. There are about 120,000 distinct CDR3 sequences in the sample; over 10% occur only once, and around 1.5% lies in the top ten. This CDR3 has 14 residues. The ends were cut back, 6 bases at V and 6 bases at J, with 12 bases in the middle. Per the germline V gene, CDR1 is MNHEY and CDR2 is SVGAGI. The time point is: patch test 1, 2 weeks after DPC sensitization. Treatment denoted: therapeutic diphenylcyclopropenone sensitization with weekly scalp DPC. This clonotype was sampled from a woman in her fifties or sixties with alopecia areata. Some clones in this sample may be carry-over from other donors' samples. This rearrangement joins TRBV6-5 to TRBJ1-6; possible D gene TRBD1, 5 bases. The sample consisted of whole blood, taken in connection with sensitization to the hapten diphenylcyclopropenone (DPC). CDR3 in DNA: TGTGCCAGCAGAGCGGGGGGTCGTAATTCACCCCTCCACTTT. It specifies CASRAGGRNSPLHF.